The source of this T cell receptor (beta chain) is a study of CD8 T cells in Susac syndrome. Study results and caveats: The number of Susac-specific public clones found was sixteen in total CD8+ repertoires and a few in CD8+ TEMRA repertoires. TCR sequencing and HLA analysis covered a relatively small number of individuals.

An input of roughly 0.5 to 1 ug of RNA was subjected to reverse transcription using random hexamers. Amplification of TCR beta CDR3 by immunoSEQ multiplex PCR spanned 54 Vbeta and 13 Jbeta. TCRdb redid the calling of the immunoSEQ multiplex PCR reads with MiXCR, one entry per CDR3 protein. The data contain around 100,000 distinct CDR3 sequences, 95% of them singletons. The V end was cut by 7 bases, the J end by 3 bases, with 18 bases between. The CDR3 length is 15 residues. Germline V lookup: CDR1 MNHEY, CDR2 SVGAGI. This clonotype has only one observation. Its antigen is still unknown. TEMRA cells were FACS-enriched and CD8+ and CD4+ T cells negatively isolated.

The sample was CD8+ T cells from PBMCs. The receptor was derived from a human donor with Susac syndrome. The chain employs TRBV6-5 and TRBJ2-5, with unresolved D. As DNA, the CDR3 is TGTGCCAGCACCAAACACCGGGCCCCAGAAGAGACCCAGTACTTC. This encodes CASTKHRAPEETQYF.